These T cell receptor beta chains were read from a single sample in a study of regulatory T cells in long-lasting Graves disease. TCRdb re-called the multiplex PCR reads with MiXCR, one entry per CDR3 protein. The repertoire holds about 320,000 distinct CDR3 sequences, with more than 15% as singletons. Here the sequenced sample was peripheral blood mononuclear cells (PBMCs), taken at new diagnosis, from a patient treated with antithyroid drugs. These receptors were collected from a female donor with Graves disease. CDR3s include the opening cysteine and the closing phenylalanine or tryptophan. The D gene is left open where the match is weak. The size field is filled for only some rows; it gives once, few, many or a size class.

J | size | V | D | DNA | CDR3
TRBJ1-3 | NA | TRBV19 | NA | TGTGCCAGCCGAGTCCCCGGAAACACCATATATTTT | CASRVPGNTIYF
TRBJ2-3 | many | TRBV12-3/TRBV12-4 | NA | TGTGCCAGCAGTTCTGACACCACAGATACGCAGTATTTT | CASSSDTTDTQYF
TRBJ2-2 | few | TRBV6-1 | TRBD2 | TGTGCCAGCGTCCAGCGGGAGGACACCGGGGAGCTGTTTTTT | CASVQREDTGELFF
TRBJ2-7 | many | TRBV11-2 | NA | TGTGCCAGCAGCTTAGTTAGTGCCAGCCACTACGAGCAGTACTTC | CASSLVSASHYEQYF
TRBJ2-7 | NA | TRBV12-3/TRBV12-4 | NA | TGTGCCAGCAGTTTATGGGGAGGGGGAAGCTCCTACGAGCAGTACTTC | CASSLWGGGSSYEQYF
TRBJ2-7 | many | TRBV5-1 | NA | TGCGCCAGCAGCACGGGTATGAGGTCCGAGCAGTACTTC | CASSTGMRSEQYF
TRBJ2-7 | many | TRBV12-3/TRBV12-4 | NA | TGTGCCAGCAGTTCTAAACCCCAGGGTCGCGGTTCCTACGAGCAGTACTTC | CASSSKPQGRGSYEQYF
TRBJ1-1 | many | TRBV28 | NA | TGTGCCAGCAGTCTGGGGAGGGGGTGGATGAACACTGAAGCTTTCTTT | CASSLGRGWMNTEAFF
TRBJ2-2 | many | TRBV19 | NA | TGTGCCAGTAGTCCGACTCTGACAACCGGGGAGCTGTTTTTT | CASSPTLTTGELFF
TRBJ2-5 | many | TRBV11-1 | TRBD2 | TGTGCCAGCAGCCGCAATCTAGCGGGAGACGGGGAGACCCAGTACTTC | CASSRNLAGDGETQYF
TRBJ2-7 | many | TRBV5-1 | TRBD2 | TGCGCCAGCAGCAGGAGCGGGGACGAGCAGTACTTC | CASSRSGDEQYF
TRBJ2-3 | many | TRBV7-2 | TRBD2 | TGTGCCAGCAGATTCGGGACTAGCGGCACAGATACGCAGTATTTT | CASRFGTSGTDTQYF
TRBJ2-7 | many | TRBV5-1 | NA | TGCGCCAGCAGCTTCGGACCCGAGCGCTGGGAGCAGTACTTC | CASSFGPERWEQYF
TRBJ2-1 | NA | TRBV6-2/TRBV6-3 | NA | TGTGCCAGCAGTCCAACGACTGCGGGCAATGAGCAGTTCTTC | CASSPTTAGNEQFF
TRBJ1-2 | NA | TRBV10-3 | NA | TGTGCCATCAGCGCGGGTGGTGGGGGCTACACCTTC | CAISAGGGGYTF
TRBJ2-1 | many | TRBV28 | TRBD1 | TGTGCCAGCAGTATAACCAGGGAGGACAGGGTCAATGAGCAGTTCTTC | CASSITREDRVNEQFF
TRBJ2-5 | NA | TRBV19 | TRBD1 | TGTGCCAGTAGTATCCTAAACAGGGGTCAAGAGACCCAGTACTTC | CASSILNRGQETQYF
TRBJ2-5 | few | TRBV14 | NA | TGTGCCAGCAGCCAAGATCGGGCTAGGACGGGGACCCAGTACTTC | CASSQDRARTGTQYF
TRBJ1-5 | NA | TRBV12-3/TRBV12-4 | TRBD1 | TGTGCCAGCAGTACCAGACAGGGAGTGAGGCAGCCCCAGCATTTT | CASSTRQGVRQPQHF
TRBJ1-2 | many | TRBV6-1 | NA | TGTGCCAGCAGAAAGAGGGGAACTTCAGATGGCTACACCTTC | CASRKRGTSDGYTF
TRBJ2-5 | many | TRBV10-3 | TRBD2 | TGTGCCATCAGTGTGGCTAGCGGCCTGCAGACCCAGTACTTC | CAISVASGLQTQYF
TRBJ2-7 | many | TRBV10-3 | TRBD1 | TGTGCCATGAGACAGGGTTCCTCGGGGGAGCAGTACTTC | CAMRQGSSGEQYF
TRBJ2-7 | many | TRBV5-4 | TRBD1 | TGTGCCAGCAGACCCGGGACAGCGTTGGGCGAGCAGTACTTC | CASRPGTALGEQYF
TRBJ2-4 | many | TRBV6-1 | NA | TGTGCCAGCAGTGTTGCAGTCAACATTCAGTACTTC | CASSVAVNIQYF
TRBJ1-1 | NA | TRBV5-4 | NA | TGTGCCAGCAGCGCCCCGGGGGGTCATGAAGCTTTCTTT | CASSAPGGHEAFF
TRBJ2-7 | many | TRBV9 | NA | TGTGCCAGCAGTGCCCGAGATACCTACGAGCAGTACTTC | CASSARDTYEQYF
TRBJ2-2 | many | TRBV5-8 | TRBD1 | TGTGCCAGCAGCTTATCCTACCGGGACAGCGCGAACACCGGGGAGCTGTTTTTT | CASSLSYRDSANTGELFF
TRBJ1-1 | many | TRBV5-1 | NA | TGCGCCAGCAGCTTGGTGGTTATCGGGGAAGCTACTGAAGCTTTCTTT | CASSLVVIGEATEAFF
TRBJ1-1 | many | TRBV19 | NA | TGTGCCAGTAGTATCGGCGCGAACACTGAAGCTTTCTTT | CASSIGANTEAFF
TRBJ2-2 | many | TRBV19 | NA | TGTGCCAGTAGTCGAAGGACAGACTCGAACACCGGGGAGCTGTTTTTT | CASSRRTDSNTGELFF
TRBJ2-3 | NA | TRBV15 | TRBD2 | TGTGCGACCAGCAGAGATACTCTGGCGGGAGGGCCCACAGATACTCAGTCTTTT | CATSRDTLAGGPTDTQSF
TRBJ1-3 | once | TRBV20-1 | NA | TGCAGTGCTAGGATATTCGGGATCTCTTCGGGAGGAAACACCATATATTTT | CSARIFGISSGGNTIYF
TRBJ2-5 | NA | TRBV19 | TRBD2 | TGTGCCAGAGGGACTAGCGGACTTCAAGAGACCCAGTACTTC | CARGTSGLQETQYF
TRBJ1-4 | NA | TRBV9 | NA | TGTGCCAGCAGCGCGGGTAGGGGTGGCGAAAAACTGTTTTTT | CASSAGRGGEKLFF
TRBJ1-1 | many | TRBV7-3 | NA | TGTGCCAGCAGCTTAATCCAAGGGACGGAGAACACTGAAGCTTTCTTT | CASSLIQGTENTEAFF
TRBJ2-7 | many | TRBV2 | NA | TGTGCCAGCAGCCGGGACAACTCCTACGAGCAGTACTTC | CASSRDNSYEQYF
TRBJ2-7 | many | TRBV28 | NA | TGTGCCACGACGATCGGGGGGCGGAACGAGCAGTACTTC | CATTIGGRNEQYF
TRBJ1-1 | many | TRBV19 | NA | TGTGCCAGTAGTATTTTTGGCTCGACAGCGAACACTGAAGCTTTCTTT | CASSIFGSTANTEAFF
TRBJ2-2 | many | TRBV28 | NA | TGTGCCAGCAGCTACAGGGCGGAAGCCGGGGAGCTGTTTTTT | CASSYRAEAGELFF
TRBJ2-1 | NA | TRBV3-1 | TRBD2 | TGTGCCAGCAAAAAAGGCGGGAGATCTGCCTACAATGAGCAGTTCTTC | CASKKGGRSAYNEQFF
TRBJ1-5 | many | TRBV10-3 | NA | TGTGCCACCAGCCCAGGGGACAATCAGCCCCAGCATTTT | CATSPGDNQPQHF
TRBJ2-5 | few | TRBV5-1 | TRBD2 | TGCGCCAGCAGCTTACTCACTAGCGCTCAAGAGACCCAGTACTTC | CASSLLTSAQETQYF
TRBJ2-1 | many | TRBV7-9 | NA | TGTGCCAGCAGCTTAGGGGTAGCGGAGCAGTTCTTC | CASSLGVAEQFF
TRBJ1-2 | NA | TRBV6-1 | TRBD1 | TGTGCCAGCAGTATTCAGGGGGCGAATAGGGGCTACACCTTC | CASSIQGANRGYTF
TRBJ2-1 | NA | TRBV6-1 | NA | TGTGCCATCGGAACCGGGGGTTCCTACAATGAGCAGTTCTTC | CAIGTGGSYNEQFF
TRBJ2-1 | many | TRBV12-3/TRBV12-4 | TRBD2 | TGTGCCAGCAGAGGGATCGGAAGCGGGGGGGGGACAATGGGTGAGCAGTTCTTC | CASRGIGSGGGTMGEQFF
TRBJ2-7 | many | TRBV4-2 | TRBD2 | TGTGCCAGCAGCCAATCTAGCGGCCTTAGCTACGAGCAGTACTTC | CASSQSSGLSYEQYF
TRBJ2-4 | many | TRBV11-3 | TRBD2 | TGTGCCAGCAGCTCCGGGGGGTACATTCAGTACTTC | CASSSGGYIQYF
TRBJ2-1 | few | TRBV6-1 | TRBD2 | TGTGCCAGCAGTTACACCGGGCTAGCGGATAACAATGAGCAGTTCTTC | CASSYTGLADNNEQFF
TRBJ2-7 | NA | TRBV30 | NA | TGTGCCTGGAGTGTACGGACGGGACACTGCGAGCAGTACTTC | CAWSVRTGHCEQYF
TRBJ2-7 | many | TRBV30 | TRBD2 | TGTGCCTGGGGGGCACTAGCGGGAAACGAGCAGTACTTC | CAWGALAGNEQYF
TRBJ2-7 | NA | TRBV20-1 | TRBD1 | TGCAGTGCTAGAGGGACAGGGAACGAGCAGTACTTC | CSARGTGNEQYF
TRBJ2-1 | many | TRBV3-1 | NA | TGTGCCAGCAGCCAAGGAATCAGCACCTACAATGAGCAGTTCTTC | CASSQGISTYNEQFF